This T cell receptor (beta chain) was captured by sequencing in a study of cytomegalovirus exposure and HLA in healthy donors. Findings and caveats of the study: Owing to their indistinguishability, certain V segments, notably TRBV6-2 and TRBV6-3, were excluded. A later analysis found common viral pathogens apparently linked to several of the most significant clusters. Later analysis found that TCR beta chains associated with HLA were more clonally expanded than other, equally common chains. HLA-A and HLA-B allele assignments for most subjects were reportedly predicted accurately using TCR beta sequences.

This clone was detected only once. Its antigen is unknown. This CDR3 contains 13 residues. CDR1 is GTSNPN, CDR2 SVGIG, per germline (reference sequence). V was trimmed by 0 bases and J by 9 bases, leaving 12 bases between them. The PCR used 60 Vbeta and 13 Jbeta primers. Libraries were prepared by immunoSEQ multiplex PCR; TCRdb keeps only in-frame clonotypes and omits some of them. Of over 95,000 clones in the sample, around 77% were seen once. The gene calls are TRBV30 and TRBJ2-1, with D unresolved. This clonotype was obtained from a young woman in good health and CMV-seropositive. Sequencing was carried out using PBMCs. This CDR3 reads CAWSVILSSEQFF. CDR3 in DNA: TGTGCCTGGAGTGTAATCCTTAGCAGTGAGCAGTTCTTC.